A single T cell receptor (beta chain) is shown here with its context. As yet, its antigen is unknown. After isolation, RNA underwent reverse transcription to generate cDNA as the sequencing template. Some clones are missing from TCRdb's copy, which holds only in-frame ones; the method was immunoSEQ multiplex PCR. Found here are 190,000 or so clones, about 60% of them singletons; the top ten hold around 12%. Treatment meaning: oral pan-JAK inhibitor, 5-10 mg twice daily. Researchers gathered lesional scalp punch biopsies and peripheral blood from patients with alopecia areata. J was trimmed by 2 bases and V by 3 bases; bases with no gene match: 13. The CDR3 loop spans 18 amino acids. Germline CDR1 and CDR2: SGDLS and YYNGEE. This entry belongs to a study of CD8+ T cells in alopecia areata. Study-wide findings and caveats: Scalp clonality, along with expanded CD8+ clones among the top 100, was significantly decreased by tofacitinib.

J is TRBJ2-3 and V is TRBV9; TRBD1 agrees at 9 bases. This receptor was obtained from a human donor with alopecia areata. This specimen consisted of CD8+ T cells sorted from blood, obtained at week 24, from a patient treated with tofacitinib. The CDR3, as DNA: TGTGCCAGCAGCGCGGCGCTTACAGGGGGCTTTAACACAGATACGCAGTATTTT. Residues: CASSAALTGGFNTDTQYF.